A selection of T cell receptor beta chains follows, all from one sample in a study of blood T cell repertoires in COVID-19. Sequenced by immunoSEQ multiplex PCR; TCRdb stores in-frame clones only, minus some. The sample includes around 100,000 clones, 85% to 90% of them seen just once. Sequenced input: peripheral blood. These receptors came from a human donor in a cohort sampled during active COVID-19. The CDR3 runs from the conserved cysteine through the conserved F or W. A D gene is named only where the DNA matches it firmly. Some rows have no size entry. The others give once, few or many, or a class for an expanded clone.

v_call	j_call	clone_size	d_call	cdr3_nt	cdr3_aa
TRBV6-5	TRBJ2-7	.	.	TGTGCCAGCACTCCGCAGGGGAGATACGAGCAGTACTTC	CASTPQGRYEQYF
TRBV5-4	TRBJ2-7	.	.	TGTGCCAGCAGCCCCACGGCGGGACCCTCCTACGAGCAGTACTTC	CASSPTAGPSYEQYF
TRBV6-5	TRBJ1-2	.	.	TGTGCCAGCAGAACCCACGGGGGGGCCTATGGCTACACCTTC	CASRTHGGAYGYTF
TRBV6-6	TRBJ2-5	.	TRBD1	TGTGCCAGCAGGGATGGGGACAGGGGGCACGATACCCAGTACTTC	CASRDGDRGHDTQYF
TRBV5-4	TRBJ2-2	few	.	TGTGCCAGCAGCTTGGTGGGTAGCGGAGTAGTCGGGGAGCTGTTTTTT	CASSLVGSGVVGELFF
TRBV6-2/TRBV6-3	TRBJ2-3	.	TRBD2	TGTGCCAGCAGCCCTCGAGATAGCGGGGGGGCGAGCACAGATACGCAGTATTTT	CASSPRDSGGASTDTQYF
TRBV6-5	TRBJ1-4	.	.	TGTGCCAGCAGTTACGGGGCCACGAATGAAAAACTGTTTTTT	CASSYGATNEKLFF
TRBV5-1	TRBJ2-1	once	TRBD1	TGCGCCAGTCCAGCTCGACAGGGGAATAGGGAGCAGTTCTTC	CASPARQGNREQFF
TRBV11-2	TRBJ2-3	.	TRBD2	TGTGCCAGCAGCCAGTGGGGGGGGACAGATACGCAGTATTTT	CASSQWGGTDTQYF
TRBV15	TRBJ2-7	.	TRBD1	TGTGCCACCAGCAGAGGCAGGGGGTACTCCTACGAGCAGTACTTC	CATSRGRGYSYEQYF
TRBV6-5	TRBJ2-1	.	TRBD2	TGTGCCAGCAGTTACTTAATAGCGGGGGGGGAGTATGAGCAGTTCTTC	CASSYLIAGGEYEQFF
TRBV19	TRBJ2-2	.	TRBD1	TGTGCCAGTAGTATCTCGACAGGGGAAAACACCGGGGAGCTGTTTTTT	CASSISTGENTGELFF
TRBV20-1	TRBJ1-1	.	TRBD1	TGCAGTGCTAGGGGGGGACAGGGGGCACGATTT	CSARGGQGARF
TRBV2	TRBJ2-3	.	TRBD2	TGTGCCAGCAGGAGAGGACTAGGGAGCACAGATACGCAGTATTTT	CASRRGLGSTDTQYF
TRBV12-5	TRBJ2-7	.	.	TGTGCTAGTGGTTTGGACACCTCGAGGGTCTACGAGCAGTACTTC	CASGLDTSRVYEQYF
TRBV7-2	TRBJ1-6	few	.	TGTGCCAGCAGCTTCCAGGGGAACTCACCCCTCCACTTT	CASSFQGNSPLHF
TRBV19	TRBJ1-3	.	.	TGTGCCAGTACCCCGGGACTGATCTCTGGAAACACCATATATTTT	CASTPGLISGNTIYF
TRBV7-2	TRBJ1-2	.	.	TGTGCCAGCAGCTTAGGGGGTCAGGGGAACTATGGCTACACCTTC	CASSLGGQGNYGYTF
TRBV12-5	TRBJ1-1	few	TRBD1	TGTGCTAGTGGTTTGGAAACAGGGGGCCGAGCTTTCTTT	CASGLETGGRAFF
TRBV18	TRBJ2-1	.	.	TGTGCCAGCTCACTTTCTGGGGGCTTCGAGCAGTTCTTC	CASSLSGGFEQFF
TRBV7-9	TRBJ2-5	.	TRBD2	TGTGCCAGCAGCATACTAGCGGGGGAGGGGGAGACCCAGTACTTC	CASSILAGEGETQYF
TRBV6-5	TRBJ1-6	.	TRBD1	TGTGCCAGCAGTTACCAAGGACAGGCCCTAAATTCACCCCTCCACTTT	CASSYQGQALNSPLHF
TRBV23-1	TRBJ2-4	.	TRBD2	TGCGCCACGCCCGGGCGCCGGAGGACTAGAAGAGCCAAAAACATTCAGTACTTC	CATPGRRRTRRAKNIQYF
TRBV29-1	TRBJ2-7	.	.	TGCAGCGGCCAGGAGGGCGGAGGCTACGAGCAGTACTTC	CSGQEGGGYEQYF
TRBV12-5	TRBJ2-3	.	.	TGTGCTAGTGGTCTCTGGGGGGGCACAGATACGCAGTATTTT	CASGLWGGTDTQYF
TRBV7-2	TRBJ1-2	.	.	TGTGCCAGCAGTCCCGACAGGAGCTATGGCTACACCTTC	CASSPDRSYGYTF
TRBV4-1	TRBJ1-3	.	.	TGCGCCAGCAGCCAAGAGAGCTCTGGAAACACCATATATTTT	CASSQESSGNTIYF
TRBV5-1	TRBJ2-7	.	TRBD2	TGCGCCAGCAGCCCTTCGACTAGCGGGGGCTCCTACGAGCAGTACTTC	CASSPSTSGGSYEQYF
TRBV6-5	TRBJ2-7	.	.	TGTGCCAGCAGCCGAAGTTCTAACTACGAGCAGTACTTC	CASSRSSNYEQYF
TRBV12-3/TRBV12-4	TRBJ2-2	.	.	TGTGCCAGCAGTCCACAGCCGACCGGGGAGCTGTTTTTT	CASSPQPTGELFF
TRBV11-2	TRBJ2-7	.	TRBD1	TGTGCCAGCAGCTTAGGGGGGACAGGGGGCTCCTACGAGCAGTACTTC	CASSLGGTGGSYEQYF
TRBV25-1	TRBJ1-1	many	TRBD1	TGTGCCAGCAGTGAATCGGACAGGGATGAAACTGAAGCTTTCTTT	CASSESDRDETEAFF
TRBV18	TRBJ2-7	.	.	TGTGCCAGCTCACCTAGGACGGTCGGGAATGGCGAGCAGTACTTC	CASSPRTVGNGEQYF
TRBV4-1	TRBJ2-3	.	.	TGCGCCAGCAGCCAATCGGGACTTTCAAGCACAGATACGCAGTATTTT	CASSQSGLSSTDTQYF
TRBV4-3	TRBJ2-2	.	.	TGCGCCAGCAGCCAAGTCTCCAACACCGGGGAGCTGTTTTTT	CASSQVSNTGELFF
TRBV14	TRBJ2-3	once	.	TGTGCCAGCAGCTGGGCCACTAGCAAAAGGACAGATACGCAGTATTTT	CASSWATSKRTDTQYF
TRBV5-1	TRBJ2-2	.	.	TGCGCCAGCAGCTTGGGCATGTTAGCCTTGGAGCTGTTTTTT	CASSLGMLALELFF
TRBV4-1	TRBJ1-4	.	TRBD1	TGCGCCAGCAGCCAAGTCAGGACAGGGAACACTAATGAAAAACTGTTTTTT	CASSQVRTGNTNEKLFF
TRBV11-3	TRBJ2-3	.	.	TGTGCCAGCAGCGCCTTGAGGTCCAGCTGGGATACGCAGTATTTT	CASSALRSSWDTQYF
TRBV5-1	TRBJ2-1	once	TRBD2	TGCGCCAGCAGCTTTAGCGGGCTGACCTACAATGAGCAGTTCTTC	CASSFSGLTYNEQFF
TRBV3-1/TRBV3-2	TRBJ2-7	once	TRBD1	TGTGCCAGCAGCCGGGACCGGGACAGATACAGCTTAGGGACCTACGAGCAGTACTTC	CASSRDRDRYSLGTYEQYF
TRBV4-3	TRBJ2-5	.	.	TGCGCCAGCAGCCAAGCCTTCCCCGGGGAGACCCAGTACTTC	CASSQAFPGETQYF
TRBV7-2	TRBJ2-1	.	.	TGTGCCAGCAGCTTAGTAGGTACAGGGAGCTCCTACAATGAGCAGTTCTTC	CASSLVGTGSSYNEQFF
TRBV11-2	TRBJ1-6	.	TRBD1	TGTGCCAGCAGCGATGGAGCGGACAGGGCGTTTTCACCCCTCCACTTT	CASSDGADRAFSPLHF
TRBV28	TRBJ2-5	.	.	TGTGCCAGCAGTTTGGATGTAGGACAGTACCAAGAGACCCAGTACTTC	CASSLDVGQYQETQYF
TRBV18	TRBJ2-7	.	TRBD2	TGTGCCAGCTCACCATTGCAGGCCCGAGCGGGAACTTACGAGCAGTACTTC	CASSPLQARAGTYEQYF
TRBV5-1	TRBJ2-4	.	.	TGCGCCAGCAGCTTCGGGGACATTCAGTACTTC	CASSFGDIQYF